The sequence of this T cell receptor (beta chain) was determined in a study of T-cell memory formation after mild COVID-19. Study-level results: Some clones that responded turned up in pre-infection memory, which suggests that cross-reactive memory joined in.

The CDR3 runs to 16 residues. The germline V gene encodes CDR1 SGHAT and CDR2 FQDESV (reference sequence). V shed 5 bases and J 3 bases; nucleotides not matched to a gene: 9. There are a few counts of this clonotype. No antigen is known for it. In TCRdb, the 5' RACE reads were re-called with MiXCR into one record per CDR3 protein. The repertoire holds 360,000 or so distinct CDR3 sequences, with approximately 29% as singletons. J is TRBJ2-3 and V is TRBV11-1; 9 nucleotides line up with TRBD2. Input material: PBMCs or a T cell subset sorted from them (not recorded which). The clonotype originates from an adult woman who had mild COVID-19 (a few samples of this study predate the infection). Cell type and time point are not known. The CDR3 reads CASSLLKREVTDTQYF. DNA of the CDR3: TGTGCCAGCAGCCTACTTAAGCGGGAGGTGACAGATACGCAGTATTTT.